This T cell receptor beta chain emerged from a study of cytomegalovirus exposure and HLA in healthy donors. Trimming took off 5 bases at V and 5 bases at J, with 13 bases between the two ends. This CDR3 has 13 residues. In germline, CDR1 is SGHTS, CDR2 YDEGEE. The PCR was carried out with 60 Vbeta primers and 13 Jbeta primers. This table comes from immunoSEQ multiplex PCR, and its TCRdb copy is limited to in-frame clones, with some not included. The table has roughly 160,000 clones, roughly 80% seen once; the top ten hold 2.2%. Sequenced material: PBMCs. The J gene is TRBJ1-1, the V gene TRBV5-8, with D perhaps TRBD1 (6 bases). This TCR was sampled from a man aged 50 or older in good health and CMV-seropositive. The CDR3 protein is CASRQGGSTEAFF. The CDR3 DNA reads TGTGCCAGCAGACAGGGAGGGAGTACTGAAGCTTTCTTT.